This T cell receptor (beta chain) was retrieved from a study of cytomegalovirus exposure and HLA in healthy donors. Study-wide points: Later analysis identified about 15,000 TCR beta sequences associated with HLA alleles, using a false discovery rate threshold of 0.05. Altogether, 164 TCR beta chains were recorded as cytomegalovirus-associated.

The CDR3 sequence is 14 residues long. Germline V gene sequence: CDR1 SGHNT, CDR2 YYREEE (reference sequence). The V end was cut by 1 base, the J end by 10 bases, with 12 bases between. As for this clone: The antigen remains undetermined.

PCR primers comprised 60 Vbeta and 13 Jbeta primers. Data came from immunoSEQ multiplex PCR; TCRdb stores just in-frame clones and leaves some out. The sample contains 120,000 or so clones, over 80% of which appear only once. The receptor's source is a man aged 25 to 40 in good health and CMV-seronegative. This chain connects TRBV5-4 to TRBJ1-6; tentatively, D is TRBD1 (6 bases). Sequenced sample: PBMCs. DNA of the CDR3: TGTGCCAGCAGCTTGACAGGGAGTGGATCACCCCTCCACTTT. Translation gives CASSLTGSGSPLHF. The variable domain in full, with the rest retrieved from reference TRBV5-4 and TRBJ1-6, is ETGVTQSPTHLIKTRGQQVTLRCSSQSGHNTVSWYQQALGQGPQFIFQYYREEENGRGNFPPRFSGLQFPNYSSELNVNALELDDSALYLCASSLTGSGSPLHFGNGTRLTVT.